These 5 T cell receptor beta chains were all obtained from the same sample, sequenced in a study of a mutant IDH1 vaccine in newly diagnosed glioma. The sample's time point: week 47, end of study. Doses comprised 300 ug of mutant IDH1 20-mer peptide each, plus topical imiquimod. The protocol was immunoSEQ multiplex PCR, while the TCRdb copy is restricted to in-frame clones and leaves out a portion. The data show 25,000 to 35,000 clones, with roughly 80% seen just once and approximately 28% held by the top ten. These receptors have no identified antigens. Here the sequenced sample was PBMCs, taken from a glioma patient whose treatment included an IDH1 peptide vaccine. Receptors were obtained from a man aged 25-40 years with glioma.

This chain connects TRBV20-1 to TRBJ2-7; D remains ambiguous. The CDR3 has 11 residues. Trimming pared 5 bases from V and 4 bases from J, leaving 9 bases between. Germline V gives CDR1 DFQATT, CDR2 SNEGSKA (reference sequence). CDR3 region: CSAHLEYEQYF. CDR3 DNA sequence: TGCAGTGCTCATCTAGAGTACGAGCAGTACTTC.

CDR3: CASRQPSSTGELFF. The DNA for the CDR3 is TGTGCCAGCAGGCAACCCTCATCCACCGGGGAGCTGTTTTTT. The J gene is TRBJ2-2, the V gene TRBV25-1; D remains unclear. The CDR3 runs 14 residues. Germline loops: CDR1 MGHDK, CDR2 SYGVNS. V lost 6 bases and J lost 4, with 12 bases in between.

The V call is TRBV6-5, the J call TRBJ1-2; TRBD1 aligns across 7 bases. Losses at the gene ends were 3 bases for V and 3 bases for J; bases not matched to a gene: 4. This CDR3 has 14 residues. Germline CDR1 MNHEY, CDR2 SVGAGI. CDR3 sequence reads: CASSYTQGHYGYTF. CDR3 bases: TGTGCCAGCAGTTATACACAGGGGCACTATGGCTACACCTTC.

The rearrangement links TRBV11-2 to TRBJ2-5; TRBD2 matches at 9 bases. V was clipped by 4 bases and J by 4 bases; unmatched bases: 7. The CDR3 is made up of 15 amino acids. In germline, CDR1 is SGHAT, CDR2 FQNNGV. CDR3 nucleotides: TGTGCCAGCAGCTCCTTTCTACTAGCGGGAGAGACCCAGTACTTC. Its protein is CASSSFLLAGETQYF. Looking up the rest from reference TRBV11-2 and TRBJ2-5 gives the full variable domain: EAGVAQSPRYKIIEKRQSVAFWCNPISGHATLYWYQQILGQGPKLLIQFQNNGVVDDSQLPKDRFSAERLKGVDSTLKIQPAKLEDSAVYLCASSSFLLAGETQYFGPGTRLLVL.

The chain has TRBV5-4 and TRBJ2-3; possible D gene TRBD1, 6 bases. Trimming pared 0 bases from V and 2 bases from J, leaving 10 bases between. The CDR3 extends over 15 amino acids. Looked up from germline, CDR1 is SGHNT and CDR2 is YYREEE (reference sequence). In DNA, the CDR3 is TGTGCCAGCAGCTTGGAGGGGGAATCCACAGATACGCAGTATTTT. It translates to CASSLEGESTDTQYF.